Presented here are 12 T cell receptor beta chains from one specimen sequenced in a study of blood T cell dynamics during melanoma immunotherapy. Sequenced by immunoSEQ multiplex PCR; TCRdb stores in-frame clones only, minus some. The sample includes fewer than 8,000 clones, about 90% of them seen just once. Time point denoted: pre-treatment baseline. The source was cell-free DNA from blood, collected from a patient treated with checkpoint blockade. The receptors were sampled from a human donor with melanoma.

The V and J genes are TRBV15 and TRBJ1-5; the D is unclear. The CDR3 covers 15 residues. CDR1 is LNHNV and CDR2 is YYDKDF in the germline V gene (reference sequence). Trimming stripped 1 base from V and 6 bases from J, with 13 bases between. Written as DNA, the CDR3 is TGTGCCACCAGCAGAGTAATCGAGTTGGGTCAGCCCCAGCATTTT. Protein: CATSRVIELGQPQHF.

Details on this clone: A read error may produce the germline difference seen at one junction end. The gene calls are TRBV4-3 and TRBJ2-5; 11 nucleotides agree with TRBD2. CDR1 is LGHNA, CDR2 YSLEER, per germline. This CDR3 is 15 amino acids long. CDR3 DNA sequence: TGCGCCAGCAGCCCGACTAGCGGGACGCAAGAGACCCGGTACTTC. It specifies CASSPTSGTQETRYF.

This clone has just one count. This rearrangement joins TRBV19 to TRBJ1-1; D may be TRBD1 (5 bases). This CDR3 has 15 residues. Germline V gives CDR1 LNHDA, CDR2 SQIVND (reference sequence). V was shortened by 6 bases and J by 6 bases, with 20 bases between the two germline ends. CDR3 in DNA: TGTGCCAGTAGCAAAGGGGTGGGAGGGCGCGCTGAAGCTTTCTTT. Amino acid sequence: CASSKGVGGRAEAFF.

CDR3 in DNA: TGTGCCAGCAGCAAAATCCCGGGACAGGGCTACACTGAAGCTTTCTTT. This sequence encodes CASSKIPGQGYTEAFF. The V and J genes are TRBV27 and TRBJ1-1; 9 bases are shared with TRBD1. V dropped 6 bases and J dropped 3; count of bases not matched to a gene: 11. CDR1 is MNHEY, CDR2 SMNVEV, per germline (reference sequence). The CDR3 spans 16 residues.

This chain connects TRBV9 to TRBJ1-1; 9 positions match TRBD1. Per the germline V gene, CDR1 is SGDLS and CDR2 is YYNGEE. V dropped 3 bases and J dropped 6; count of bases not matched to a gene: 12. This CDR3 spans 16 amino acids. The CDR3 sequence: CASSARAGTGRSEAFF. As DNA, the CDR3 is TGTGCCAGCAGCGCCCGCGCCGGGACAGGGAGGTCTGAAGCTTTCTTT.

The chain links TRBV7-9 to TRBJ2-5; D is possibly TRBD1 (6 bases). Looked up from germline, CDR1 is SEHNR and CDR2 is FQNEAQ (reference sequence). The CDR3 sequence is 15 residues long. Trimming pared 5 bases from V and 0 bases from J, leaving 13 bases between. The CDR3 spells CASSLGTLYQETQYF. The CDR3, as DNA: TGTGCCAGCAGCCTGGGGACACTTTACCAAGAGACCCAGTACTTC.

The chain carries TRBV19 and TRBJ1-2, with 10 bases fitting TRBD1. The CDR3 is 16 amino acids. From germline, CDR1 is LNHDA and CDR2 SQIVND (reference sequence). Germline trimming cut 5 bases from V and 5 bases from J; bases unmatched to any gene: 11. CDR3 region: CASSPPGQGKIYGYTF. CDR3 DNA sequence: TGTGCCAGTAGTCCCCCGGGACAGGGGAAAATTTATGGCTACACCTTC.

The rearrangement links TRBV5-5 to TRBJ2-2; TRBD1 aligns across 8 bases. V shed 0 bases and J 6 bases; nucleotides not matched to a gene: 7. The CDR3 totals 16 residues. Germline V gives CDR1 SGHKS, CDR2 YYEKEE (reference sequence). This CDR3 reads CASSLGDRFPAGELFF. The CDR3, as DNA: TGTGCCAGCAGCTTGGGGGACAGGTTTCCCGCCGGGGAGCTGTTTTTT. Filled out from reference TRBV5-5 and TRBJ2-2, the complete variable domain reads DAGVTQSPTHLIKTRGQQVTLRCSPISGHKSVSWYQQVLGQGPQFIFQYYEKEERGRGNFPDRFSARQFPNYSSELNVNALLLGDSALYLCASSLGDRFPAGELFFGEGSRLTVL.

J is TRBJ2-3 and V is TRBV28; D is ambiguous. The CDR3 contains 13 residues. Looked up from germline, CDR1 is MDHEN and CDR2 is SYDVKM. With 6 bases removed from V and 0 bases from J, the gap between germline ends came to 7 bases. DNA for the CDR3: TGTGCCAGCAGGATCCAAAGCACAGATACGCAGTATTTT. This sequence encodes CASRIQSTDTQYF. Based on the CDR3 plus reference TRBV28 and TRBJ2-3, the full variable domain is DVKVTQSSRYLVKRTGEKVFLECVQDMDHENMFWYRQDPGLGLRLIYFSYDVKMKEKGDIPEGYSVSREKKERFSLILESASTNQTSMYLCASRIQSTDTQYFGPGTRLTVL.

This rearrangement joins TRBV5-1 to TRBJ2-2, with TRBD1 identical over 9 bases. J gave up 2 bases and V 2 bases, and 13 bases lay outside the gene matches. The CDR3 loop spans 19 amino acids. Germline V gene data show CDR1 as SGHRS and CDR2 as YFSETQ. The CDR3 spells CASSFQHGGQGPNTGELFF. In DNA, the CDR3 is TGCGCCAGCAGCTTCCAACACGGAGGACAGGGGCCTAACACCGGGGAGCTGTTTTTT.

The chain has TRBV4-2 and TRBJ1-2; D possibly corresponds to TRBD1 (6 bases). The CDR3 runs to 17 residues. Germline assignment: CDR1 LGHNA and CDR2 YNFKEQ. Trimming stripped 1 base from V and 7 bases from J, with 22 bases between. This chain's CDR3 is CASSQVGAVQGGFGYTF. CDR3 sequence (DNA): TGTGCCAGCAGCCAAGTGGGAGCCGTACAGGGCGGCTTTGGCTACACCTTC.

The chain combines TRBV4-3 with TRBJ1-4; 9 bases align to TRBD1. The V gene end was trimmed by 3 bases and the J gene end by 4 bases; junction bases not matched to a gene: 3. Germline loops: CDR1 LGHNA, CDR2 YSLEER. The CDR3 has 15 amino acids. The CDR3 nucleotides read TGCGCCAGCAGCCAGGGACAGGGAGGTAATGAAAAACTGTTTTTT. It yields the protein CASSQGQGGNEKLFF.